This T cell receptor (beta chain) comes out of a study of T-cell memory formation after mild COVID-19 listed by TCRdb under 2021. Background for the entire study: Most TCR sequence clusters were specific to one of the two donors. In a couple of donors, T-cell clones that expanded and contracted after mild COVID-19 were tracked by sequencing TCRalpha and TCRbeta repertoires over time. The cohort comprised two young, previously healthy adult volunteers, one female and one male. Results the study describes overall, beyond this receptor: Whether the second-wave clones peaking on day 37 were SARS-CoV-2 specific was not confirmed. Clones contracting from day 15 to 85 had balanced CD4/CD8 phenotypes, while a second wave expanding from day 15 to 37 was biased towards CD4+. Contracting CD4+ clones turned up mainly in the CM and EM memory subsets, whereas EMRA was where CD8+ clones were enriched. Some responding clones were detected in pre-infection memory, which suggested that pre-existing cross-reactive memory T cells had joined the SARS-CoV-2 response. The study included only a couple of mild cases, and larger cohorts that include severe cases with pre-infection samples were judged to be necessary.

The instrument was an Illumina NovaSeq 6000. cDNA libraries for TCRalpha and TCRbeta were prepared by 5'RACE using constant-segment primers, with sample barcodes and unique molecular identifiers added. RNA was extracted from every sample with Trizol reagent. The libraries were amplified in two PCR steps, and the second step added a second sample barcode and Illumina TruSeq adapters. Sequencing of libraries was performed on an Illumina NovaSeq with 2 x 150 bp paired-end reads. The paper's data handling went like this. Reads were demultiplexed and collapsed into UMI-guided consensus sequences with migec v1.2.7. Using mixcr v2.1.11, UMI consensuses were aligned to TRA and TRB V and J templates and then assembled into clonotypes. Expanded or contracted clonotypes were those called significant by both edgeR and NoisET, with noise models trained on biological replicates. edgeR calls used a false discovery rate-adjusted p below 0.01 and a log2 fold-change threshold of 1. As an exploratory analysis of dynamics, max-normalized trajectories of the 1000 most abundant clonotypes were examined by PCA with hierarchical clustering. Separately sequenced CD4+ and CD8+ repertoires were used to assign a CD4 or CD8 phenotype to each responding clone. TCRdb reworked the public reads: Q25 trimming with fastp, MiXCR clone assembly, productive beta chains retained. Duplicate CDR3 protein sequences are folded into a single record with the most common DNA and genes. These V and J calls originate from TCRdb's pipeline instead of the authors' own analysis. Here the sample has 400,000 or so distinct CDR3 sequences; around 18% occur a single time. Roughly 8.4% of the sample is held by the ten biggest clonotypes.

This clonotype was observed a few times. Its specific antigen is unknown. No base quality information exists; no much larger clone differs at one position. Looking up the germline V gene yields CDR1 KGHSH and CDR2 LQKENI. Including the terminal cysteine and phenylalanine, the CDR3 comprises 16 residues. Here the CDR3 DNA is all that survives: 48 bases in frame from base 1. V sheds 4 bases and J sheds 0 bases, leaving 13 bases between their ends. Ficoll-Paque density gradient centrifugation was used to isolate PBMCs. Input material: PBMCs or a T cell subset sorted from them (not recorded which). The sequence joins TRBV18 to TRBJ2-4; the D gene is perhaps TRBD2, from 6 matching bases. This receptor was obtained from an adult woman who had mild COVID-19 (a few samples of this study predate the infection). The sample titles of this study are shuffled in the database, so cell type and time point are left out; the donor was told from shared clones. The CDR3 in this case is CASSLGGLLAKNIQYF. The DNA sequence is as follows: TGTGCCAGCTCACTGGGAGGATTACTAGCCAAAAACATTCAGTACTTC.